This T cell receptor beta chain is from a study of CD8+CD57+ T cells in acquired aplastic anemia. It was genomic DNA that served as the template for profiling TCR beta VDJ and CDR3. One entry per CDR3 protein results from TCRdb running MiXCR on the reads. The data hold about 150,000 distinct CDR3 sequences, with roughly 54% observed a single time. CDR3 length: 12 residues. Deletions cut 10 bases from V and 0 bases from J, with 7 bases between. From germline, CDR1 is LNHDA and CDR2 SQIVND (reference sequence). This clonotype occurred many times. It was patients with CD8+CD57+ cell expansion by flow cytometry who were chosen for sequencing.

This chain uses TRBV19 with TRBJ1-5, with no clear D. The sequenced sample was sorted CD4+, CD8+, or CD8+CD57+ T cells (not recorded which) from PBMCs. The receptor comes from a human donor with aplastic anemia. CDR3 nucleotides: TGTGCCACCGCTGTTAGCAATCAGCCCCAGCATTTT. It translates to CATAVSNQPQHF.